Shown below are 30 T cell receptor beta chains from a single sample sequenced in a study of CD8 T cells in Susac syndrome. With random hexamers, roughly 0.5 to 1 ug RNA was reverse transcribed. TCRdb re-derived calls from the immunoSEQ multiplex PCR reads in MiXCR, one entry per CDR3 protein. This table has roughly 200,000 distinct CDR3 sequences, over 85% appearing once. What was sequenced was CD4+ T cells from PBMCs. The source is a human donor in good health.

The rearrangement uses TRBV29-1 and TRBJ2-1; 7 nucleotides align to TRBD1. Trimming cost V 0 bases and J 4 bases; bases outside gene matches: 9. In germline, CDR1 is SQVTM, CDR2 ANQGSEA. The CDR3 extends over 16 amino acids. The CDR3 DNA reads TGCAGCGTTGAAGAAGGAGTGACAGGGCCTTACAATGAGCAGTTCTTC. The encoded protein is CSVEEGVTGPYNEQFF.

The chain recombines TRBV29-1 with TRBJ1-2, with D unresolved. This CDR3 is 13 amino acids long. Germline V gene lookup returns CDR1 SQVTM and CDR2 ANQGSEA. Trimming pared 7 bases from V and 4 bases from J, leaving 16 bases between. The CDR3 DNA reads TGCAGCGCGTTGCTTGCCGAGGGCTATGGCTACACCTTC. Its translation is CSALLAEGYGYTF.

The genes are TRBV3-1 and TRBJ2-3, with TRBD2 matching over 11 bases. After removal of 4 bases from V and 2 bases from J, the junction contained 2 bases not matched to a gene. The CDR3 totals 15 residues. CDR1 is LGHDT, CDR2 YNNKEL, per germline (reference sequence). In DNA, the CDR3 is TGTGCCAGCAGCCCACTAGCGGGGGACACAGATACGCAGTATTTT. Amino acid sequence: CASSPLAGDTDTQYF.

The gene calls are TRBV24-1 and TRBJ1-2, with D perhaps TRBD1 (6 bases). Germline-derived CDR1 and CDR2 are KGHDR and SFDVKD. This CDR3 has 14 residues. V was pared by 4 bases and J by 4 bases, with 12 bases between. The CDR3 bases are TGTGCCACCAGTGAATCTACAGGGTCCTATGGCTACACCTTC. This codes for CATSESTGSYGYTF.

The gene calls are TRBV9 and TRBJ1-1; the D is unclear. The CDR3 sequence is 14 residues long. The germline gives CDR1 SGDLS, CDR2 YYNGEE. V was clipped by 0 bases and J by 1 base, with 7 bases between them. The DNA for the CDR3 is TGTGCCAGCAGCGTAGAAGGGAGGAACACTGAAGCTTTCTTT. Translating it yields CASSVEGRNTEAFF.

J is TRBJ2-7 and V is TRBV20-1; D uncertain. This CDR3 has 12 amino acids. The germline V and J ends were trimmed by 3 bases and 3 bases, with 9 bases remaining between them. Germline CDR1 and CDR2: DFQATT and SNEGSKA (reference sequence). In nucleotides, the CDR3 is TGCAGTGCTAGTTCGTCACACTACGAGCAGTACTTC. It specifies CSASSSHYEQYF.

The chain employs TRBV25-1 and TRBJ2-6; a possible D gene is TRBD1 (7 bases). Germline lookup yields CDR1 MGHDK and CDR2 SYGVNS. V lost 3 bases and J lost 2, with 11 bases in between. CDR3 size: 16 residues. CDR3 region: CASSEEGAAGANVLTF. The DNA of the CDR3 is TGTGCCAGCAGTGAGGAGGGGGCTGCTGGGGCCAACGTCCTGACTTTC.

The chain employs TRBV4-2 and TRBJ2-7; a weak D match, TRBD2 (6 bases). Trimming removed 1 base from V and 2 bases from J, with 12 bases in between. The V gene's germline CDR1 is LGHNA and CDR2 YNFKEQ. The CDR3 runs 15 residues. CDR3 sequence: CASSQVGGETYEQYV. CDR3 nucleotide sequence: TGTGCCAGCAGCCAAGTAGGCGGGGAGACCTACGAGCAGTACGTC.

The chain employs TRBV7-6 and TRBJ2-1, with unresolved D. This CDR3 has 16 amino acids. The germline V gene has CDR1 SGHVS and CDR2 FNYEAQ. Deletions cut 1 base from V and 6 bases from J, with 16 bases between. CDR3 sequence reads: CASSLGSAHLSNEQFF. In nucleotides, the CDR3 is TGTGCCAGCAGCTTAGGGTCGGCCCACCTAAGCAATGAGCAGTTCTTC.

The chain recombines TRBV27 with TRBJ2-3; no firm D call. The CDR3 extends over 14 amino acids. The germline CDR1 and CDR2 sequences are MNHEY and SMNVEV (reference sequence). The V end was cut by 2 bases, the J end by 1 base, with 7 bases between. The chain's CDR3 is CASSLNGRTDTQYF. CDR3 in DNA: TGTGCCAGCAGTTTAAATGGCCGCACAGATACGCAGTATTTT.

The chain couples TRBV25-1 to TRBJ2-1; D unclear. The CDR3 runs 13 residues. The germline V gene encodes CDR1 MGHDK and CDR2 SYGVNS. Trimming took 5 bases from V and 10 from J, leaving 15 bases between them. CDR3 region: CASSINRAEEQFF. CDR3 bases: TGTGCCAGCAGTATCAACCGGGCAGAGGAGCAGTTCTTC.

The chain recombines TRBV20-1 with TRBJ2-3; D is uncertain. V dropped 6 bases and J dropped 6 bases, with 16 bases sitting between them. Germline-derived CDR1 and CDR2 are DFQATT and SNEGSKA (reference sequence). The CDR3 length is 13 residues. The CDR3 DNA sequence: TGCAGTGCCCCAGAAGCCGCGAGGGATACGCAGTATTTT. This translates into CSAPEAARDTQYF.

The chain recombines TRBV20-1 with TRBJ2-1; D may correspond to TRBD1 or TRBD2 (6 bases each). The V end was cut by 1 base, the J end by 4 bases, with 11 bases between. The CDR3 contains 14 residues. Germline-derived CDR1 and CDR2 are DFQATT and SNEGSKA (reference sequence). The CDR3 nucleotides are TGCAGTGCTAGAGGCAGGAGGGGGTACAATGAGCAGTTCTTC. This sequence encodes CSARGRRGYNEQFF.

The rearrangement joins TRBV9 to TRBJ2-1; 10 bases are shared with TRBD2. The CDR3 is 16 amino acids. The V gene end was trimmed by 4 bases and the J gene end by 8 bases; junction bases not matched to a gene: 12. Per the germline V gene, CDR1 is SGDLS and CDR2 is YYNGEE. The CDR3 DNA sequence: TGTGCCAGCAGCCAATCTGCTAGCGGGAGTTGGGATGAGCAGTTCTTC. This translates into CASSQSASGSWDEQFF. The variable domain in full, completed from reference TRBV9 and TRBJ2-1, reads DSGVTQTPKHLITATGQRVTLRCSPRSGDLSVYWYQQSLDQGLQFLIQYYNGEERAKGNILERFSAQQFPDLHSELNLSSLELGDSALYFCASSQSASGSWDEQFFGPGTRLTVL.

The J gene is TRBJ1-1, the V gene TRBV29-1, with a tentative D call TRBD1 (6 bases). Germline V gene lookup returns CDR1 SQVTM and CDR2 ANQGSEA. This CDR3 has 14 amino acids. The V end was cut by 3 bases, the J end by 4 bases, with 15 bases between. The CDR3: CSVDRGGLRTEAFF. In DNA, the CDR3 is TGCAGCGTTGATAGAGGGGGGCTCCGCACTGAAGCTTTCTTT.

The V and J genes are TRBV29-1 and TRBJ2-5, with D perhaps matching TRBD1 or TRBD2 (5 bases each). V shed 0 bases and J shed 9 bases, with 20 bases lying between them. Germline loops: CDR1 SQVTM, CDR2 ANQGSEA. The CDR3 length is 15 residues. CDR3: CSVEDHGDSWEPQYF. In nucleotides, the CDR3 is TGCAGCGTTGAAGATCACGGAGACAGTTGGGAGCCCCAGTACTTC.

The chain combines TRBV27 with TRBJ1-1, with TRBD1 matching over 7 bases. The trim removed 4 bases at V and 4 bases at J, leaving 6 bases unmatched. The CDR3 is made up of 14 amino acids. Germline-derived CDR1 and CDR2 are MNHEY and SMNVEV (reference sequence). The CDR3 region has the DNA TGTGCCAGCAGTTCGAAGGGGGCGCGCACTGAAGCTTTCTTT. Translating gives CASSSKGARTEAFF.

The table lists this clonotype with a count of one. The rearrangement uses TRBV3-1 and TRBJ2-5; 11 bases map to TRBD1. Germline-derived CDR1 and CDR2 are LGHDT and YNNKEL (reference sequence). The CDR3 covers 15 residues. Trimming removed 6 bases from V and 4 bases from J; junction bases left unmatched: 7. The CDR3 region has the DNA TGTGCCAGCAGGACGACCGGGACAGGGGGAGAGACCCAGTACTTC. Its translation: CASRTTGTGGETQYF.

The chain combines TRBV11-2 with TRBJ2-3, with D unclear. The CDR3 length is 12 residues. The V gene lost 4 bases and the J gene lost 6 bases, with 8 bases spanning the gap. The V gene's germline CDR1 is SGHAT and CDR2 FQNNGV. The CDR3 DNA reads TGTGCCAGCAGCTCGACCATGGATACGCAGTATTTT. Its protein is CASSSTMDTQYF.

The CDR3 bases are TGTGCCAGCAGTGAAAGGGCAGAAATAAAGTCCCAGCATTTT. This codes for CASSERAEIKSQHF. The rearrangement uses TRBV2 and TRBJ1-5; D unresolved. V was trimmed by 2 bases and J by 11 bases, leaving 16 bases between them. The germline V gene encodes CDR1 SNHLY and CDR2 FYNNEI. This CDR3 is built from 14 residues.

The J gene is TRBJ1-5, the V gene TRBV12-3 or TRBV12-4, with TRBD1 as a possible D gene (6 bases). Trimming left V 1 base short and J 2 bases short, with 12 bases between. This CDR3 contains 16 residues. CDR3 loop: CASSLGGRAGNQPQHF. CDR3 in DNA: TGTGCCAGCAGTTTAGGGGGGCGGGCCGGCAATCAGCCCCAGCATTTT.

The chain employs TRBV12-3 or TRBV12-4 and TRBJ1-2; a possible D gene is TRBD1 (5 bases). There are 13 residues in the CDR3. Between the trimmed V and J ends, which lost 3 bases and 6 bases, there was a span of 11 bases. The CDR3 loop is CASSFQGPDGYTF. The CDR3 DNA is TGTGCCAGCAGTTTCCAGGGACCTGATGGCTACACCTTC.

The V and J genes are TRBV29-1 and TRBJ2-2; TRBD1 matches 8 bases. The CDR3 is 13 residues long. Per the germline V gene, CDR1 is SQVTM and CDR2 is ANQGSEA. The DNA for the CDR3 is TGCAGTGTCACAGGGGGGAACACCGGGGAGCTGTTTTTT. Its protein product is CSVTGGNTGELFF.

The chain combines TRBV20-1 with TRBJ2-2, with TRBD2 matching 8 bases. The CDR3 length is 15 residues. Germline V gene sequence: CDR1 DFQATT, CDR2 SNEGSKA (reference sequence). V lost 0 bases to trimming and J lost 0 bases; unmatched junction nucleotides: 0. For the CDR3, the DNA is TGCAGTGCTAGAGATAGCGGGGCGAACACCGGGGAGCTGTTTTTT. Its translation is CSARDSGANTGELFF.

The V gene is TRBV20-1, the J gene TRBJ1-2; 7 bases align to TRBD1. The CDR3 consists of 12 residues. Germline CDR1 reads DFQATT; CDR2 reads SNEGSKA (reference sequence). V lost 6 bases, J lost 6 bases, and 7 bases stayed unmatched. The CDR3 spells CSALTGRDGYTF. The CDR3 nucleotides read TGCAGTGCCTTGACAGGGCGGGATGGCTACACCTTC.

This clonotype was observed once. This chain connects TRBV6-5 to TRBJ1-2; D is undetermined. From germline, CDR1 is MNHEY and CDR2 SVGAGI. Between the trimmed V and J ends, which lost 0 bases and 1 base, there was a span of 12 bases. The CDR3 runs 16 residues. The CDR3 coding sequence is TGTGCCAGCAGTTACTCGATTGGGGATGATAACTATGGCTACACCTTC. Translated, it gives CASSYSIGDDNYGYTF.

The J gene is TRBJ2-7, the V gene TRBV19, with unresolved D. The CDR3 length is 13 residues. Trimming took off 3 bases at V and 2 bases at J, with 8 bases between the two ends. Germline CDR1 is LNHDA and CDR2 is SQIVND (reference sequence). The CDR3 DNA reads TGTGCCAGTAGTATTGGCAGAACCTACGAGCAGTACTTC. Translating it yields CASSIGRTYEQYF.

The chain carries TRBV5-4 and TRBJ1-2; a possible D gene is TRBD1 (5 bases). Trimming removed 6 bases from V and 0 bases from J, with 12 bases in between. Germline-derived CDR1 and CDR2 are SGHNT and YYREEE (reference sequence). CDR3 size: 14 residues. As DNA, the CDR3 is TGTGCCAGCACCGAGGGGCCGGCTAACTATGGCTACACCTTC. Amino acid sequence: CASTEGPANYGYTF.

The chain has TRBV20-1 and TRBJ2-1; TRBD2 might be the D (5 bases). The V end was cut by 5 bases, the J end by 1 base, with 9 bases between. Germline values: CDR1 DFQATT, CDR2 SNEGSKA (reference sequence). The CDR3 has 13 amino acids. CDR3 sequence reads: CSAPRGSYNEQFF. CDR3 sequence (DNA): TGCAGTGCTCCCCGCGGGTCCTACAATGAGCAGTTCTTC.

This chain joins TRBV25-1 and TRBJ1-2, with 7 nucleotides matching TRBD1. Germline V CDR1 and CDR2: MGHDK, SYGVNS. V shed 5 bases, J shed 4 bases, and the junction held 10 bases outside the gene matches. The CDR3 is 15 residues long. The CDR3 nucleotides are TGTGCCAGCAGTCCGACCGGGACAGCCCTCTATGGCTACACCTTC. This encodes CASSPTGTALYGYTF.